The present T cell receptor beta chain was sequenced within a study of cytomegalovirus exposure and HLA in healthy donors. CDR1 is SEHNR and CDR2 is FQNEAQ in the germline V gene (reference sequence). CDR3 length: 11 residues. V gave up 4 bases and J gave up 8 bases; unmatched junction bases: 0. This PCR relied on a set of 60 Vbeta primers and 13 Jbeta primers. Authors' processing steps: A later analysis tallied about 80 million unique TCR beta chains, some 10 million of them shared. Measured with immunoSEQ multiplex PCR; TCRdb has only the in-frame clones, and not every one. That table furnishes V, J and clone size, whereas the DNA furnished D and trimming. Of about 120,000 clones in the sample, around 75% are singletons; the top ten hold around 2%. Study findings and constraints: A list of about 160 TCR beta chains associated with cytomegalovirus was given. In vitro, a few CMV-associated chains proved specific for CMV antigens. Previously analyzed data showed that most TCR beta V segments were productive at a frequency of about 87% or about 30%.

To note about this clone: The antigen is unknown.

The receptor was derived from a young man in good health and CMV-seronegative. The chain couples TRBV7-9 to TRBJ2-3, with 7 bases that match TRBD2. The specimen sequenced was PBMCs. Here the CDR3 DNA reads TGTGCCAGCAGCTGGGGGGGTACGCAGTATTTT. Amino acid sequence: CASSWGGTQYF.